The 5 T cell receptor beta chains below come from one sample, sequenced in a study of OX40 agonist ivuxolimab in advanced cancers. Assay used: immunoSEQ multiplex PCR; TCRdb lists only in-frame clones, some missing. The sample lists approximately 69,000 clones, roughly 83% occurring once. Source: CD4+ or CD8+ T cells sorted from blood, taken in a trial of the OX40 agonist ivuxolimab. These TCRs come from an adult with an advanced solid tumor such as melanoma, head and neck, liver or kidney cancer.

The V and J genes are TRBV2 and TRBJ1-1, with TRBD1 identical over 10 bases. Germline-derived CDR1 and CDR2 are SNHLY and FYNNEI. The V segment lost 2 bases and the J segment 6 bases; nucleotides outside the gene matches: 6. This CDR3 is built from 15 residues. The CDR3 DNA is TGTGCCAGCAGTGAATCCCGGGACAGGGGACCTGAAGCTTTCTTT. Its translation is CASSESRDRGPEAFF. Full variable domain (rest looked up from reference TRBV2 and TRBJ1-1): EPEVTQTPSHQVTQMGQEVILRCVPISNHLYFYWYRQILGQKVEFLVSFYNNEISEKSEIFDDQFSVERPDGSNFTLKIRSTKLEDSAMYFCASSESRDRGPEAFFGQGTRLTVV.

This chain joins TRBV6-6 and TRBJ2-5; 9 bases fit TRBD1. V was clipped by 8 bases and J by 7 bases; unmatched bases: 17. The CDR3 runs to 16 residues. Germline loops: CDR1 MNHNY, CDR2 SVGAGI (reference sequence). CDR3 sequence reads: CASCWGQGAASGTQYF. The CDR3 DNA is TGTGCCAGCTGCTGGGGACAGGGTGCAGCAAGCGGGACCCAGTACTTC.

V gene TRBV28 combines with J gene TRBJ2-6, with D possibly TRBD1 on 6 matching bases. The CDR3 is 16 amino acids. Trimming stripped 6 bases from V and 0 bases from J, with 12 bases between. CDR1 is MDHEN and CDR2 is SYDVKM in the germline V gene. The CDR3 bases are TGTGCCAGCAGACCAGGGGATTCCTCTGGGGCCAACGTCCTGACTTTC. Its protein product is CASRPGDSSGANVLTF.

V is TRBV10-3 and J is TRBJ1-2; D not certain. Germline CDR1 reads ENHRY; CDR2 reads SYGVKD. V gave up 2 bases and J gave up 4 bases, with 8 bases separating them. CDR3 length: 13 amino acids. The CDR3 here is CAISEDGPYGYTF. CDR3 coding DNA: TGTGCCATCAGTGAGGACGGTCCCTATGGCTACACCTTC.

J is TRBJ2-5 and V is TRBV12-5; 8 bases line up with TRBD1. Germline CDR1 LGHNT, CDR2 FRNRAP. V dropped 1 base and J dropped 5; count of bases not matched to a gene: 3. CDR3 length: 14 residues. The CDR3 nucleotides are TGTGCTAGTGGTTTGGGCCGACAGGGGGAGACCCAGTACTTC. Encoded protein: CASGLGRQGETQYF.